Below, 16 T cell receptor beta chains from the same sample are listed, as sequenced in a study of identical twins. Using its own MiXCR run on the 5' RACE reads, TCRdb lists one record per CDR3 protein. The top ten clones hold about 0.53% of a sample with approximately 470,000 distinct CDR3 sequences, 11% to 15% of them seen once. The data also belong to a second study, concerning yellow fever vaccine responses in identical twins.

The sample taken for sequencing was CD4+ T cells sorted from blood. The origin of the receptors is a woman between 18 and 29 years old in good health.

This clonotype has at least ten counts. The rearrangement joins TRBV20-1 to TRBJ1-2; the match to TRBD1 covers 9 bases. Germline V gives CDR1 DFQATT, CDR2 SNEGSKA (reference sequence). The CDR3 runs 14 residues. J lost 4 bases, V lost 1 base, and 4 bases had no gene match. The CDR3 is CSARGTGALYGYTF. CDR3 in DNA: TGCAGTGCTAGAGGGACAGGGGCTCTCTATGGCTACACCTTC.

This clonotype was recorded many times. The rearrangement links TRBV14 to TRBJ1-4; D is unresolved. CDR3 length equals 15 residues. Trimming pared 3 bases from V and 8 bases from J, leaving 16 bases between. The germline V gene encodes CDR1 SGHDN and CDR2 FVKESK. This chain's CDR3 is CASSHGRRAVEKLFF. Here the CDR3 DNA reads TGTGCCAGCAGCCATGGACGGAGGGCGGTCGAAAAACTGTTTTTT.

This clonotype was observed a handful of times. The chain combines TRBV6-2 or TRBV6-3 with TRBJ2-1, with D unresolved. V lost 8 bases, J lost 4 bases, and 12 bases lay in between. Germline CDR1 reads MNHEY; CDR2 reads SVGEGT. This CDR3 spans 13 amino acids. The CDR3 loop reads CASGRTSYNEQFF. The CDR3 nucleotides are TGTGCCAGCGGAAGAACCTCTTACAATGAGCAGTTCTTC.

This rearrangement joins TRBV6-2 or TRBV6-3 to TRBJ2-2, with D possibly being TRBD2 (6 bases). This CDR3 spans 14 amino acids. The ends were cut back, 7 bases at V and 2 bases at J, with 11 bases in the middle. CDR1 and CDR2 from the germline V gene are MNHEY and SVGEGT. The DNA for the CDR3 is TGTGCCAGCACCAGGGCGGGAAACACCGGGGAGCTGTTTTTT. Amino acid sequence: CASTRAGNTGELFF.

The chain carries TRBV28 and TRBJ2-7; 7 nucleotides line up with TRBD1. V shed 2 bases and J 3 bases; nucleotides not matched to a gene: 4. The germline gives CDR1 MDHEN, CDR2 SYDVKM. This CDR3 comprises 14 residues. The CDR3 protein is CASSLSAGGYEQYF. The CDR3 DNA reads TGTGCCAGCAGTTTAAGCGCAGGGGGCTACGAGCAGTACTTC. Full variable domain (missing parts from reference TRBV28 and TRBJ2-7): DVKVTQSSRYLVKRTGEKVFLECVQDMDHENMFWYRQDPGLGLRLIYFSYDVKMKEKGDIPEGYSVSREKKERFSLILESASTNQTSMYLCASSLSAGGYEQYFGPGTRLTVT.

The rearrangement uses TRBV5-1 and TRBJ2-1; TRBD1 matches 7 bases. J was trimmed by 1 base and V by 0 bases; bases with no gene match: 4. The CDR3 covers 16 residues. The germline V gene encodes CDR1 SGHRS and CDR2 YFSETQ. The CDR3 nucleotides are TGCGCCAGCAGCTTGGGGACAGGTCTATCCTACAATGAGCAGTTCTTC. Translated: CASSLGTGLSYNEQFF. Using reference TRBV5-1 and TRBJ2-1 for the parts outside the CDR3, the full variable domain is KAGVTQTPRYLIKTRGQQVTLSCSPISGHRSVSWYQQTPGQGLQFLFEYFSETQRNKGNFPGRFSGRQFSNSRSEMNVSTLELGDSALYLCASSLGTGLSYNEQFFGPGTRLTVL.

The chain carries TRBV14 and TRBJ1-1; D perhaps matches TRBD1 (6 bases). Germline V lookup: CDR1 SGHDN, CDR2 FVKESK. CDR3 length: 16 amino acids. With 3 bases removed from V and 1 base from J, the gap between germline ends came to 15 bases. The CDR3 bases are TGTGCCAGCAGCCATGGGGCAGGGGTACCGAACACTGAAGCTTTCTTT. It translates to CASSHGAGVPNTEAFF.

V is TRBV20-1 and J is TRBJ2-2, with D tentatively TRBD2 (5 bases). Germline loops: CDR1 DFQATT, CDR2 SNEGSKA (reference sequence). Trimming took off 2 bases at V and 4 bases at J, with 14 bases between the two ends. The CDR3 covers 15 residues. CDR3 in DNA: TGCAGTGCTAGACCCCTTAAGGACTTCACCGGGGAGCTGTTTTTT. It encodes CSARPLKDFTGELFF.

The DNA of the CDR3 is TGTGCCATCAGTGAGGGGCGGGGCGCCGGTGAGCAGTACTTC. Translated, it gives CAISEGRGAGEQYF. This chain joins TRBV10-3 and TRBJ2-7; a weak D match, TRBD2 (6 bases). The CDR3 spans 14 residues. V was pared by 2 bases and J by 7 bases, with 15 bases between. Germline loops: CDR1 ENHRY, CDR2 SYGVKD.

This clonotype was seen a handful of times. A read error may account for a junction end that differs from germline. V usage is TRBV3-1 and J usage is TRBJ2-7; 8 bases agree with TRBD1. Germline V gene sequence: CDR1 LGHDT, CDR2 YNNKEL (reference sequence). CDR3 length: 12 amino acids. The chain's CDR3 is CASSQGAGTGHF. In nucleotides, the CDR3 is TGTGCCAGCAGCCAAGGCGCCGGGACAGGTCACTTC.

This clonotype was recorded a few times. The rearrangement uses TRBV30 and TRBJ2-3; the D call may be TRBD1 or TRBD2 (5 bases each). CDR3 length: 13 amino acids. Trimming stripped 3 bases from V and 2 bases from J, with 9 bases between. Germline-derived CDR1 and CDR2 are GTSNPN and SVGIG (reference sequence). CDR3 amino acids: CAWSRDDTDTQYF. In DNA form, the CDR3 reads TGTGCCTGGAGCCGGGACGACACAGATACGCAGTATTTT.

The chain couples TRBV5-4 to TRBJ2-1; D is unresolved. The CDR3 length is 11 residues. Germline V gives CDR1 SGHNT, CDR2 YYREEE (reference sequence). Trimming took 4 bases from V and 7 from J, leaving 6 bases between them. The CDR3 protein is CASSVENEQFF. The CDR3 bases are TGTGCCAGCAGCGTTGAAAATGAGCAGTTCTTC.

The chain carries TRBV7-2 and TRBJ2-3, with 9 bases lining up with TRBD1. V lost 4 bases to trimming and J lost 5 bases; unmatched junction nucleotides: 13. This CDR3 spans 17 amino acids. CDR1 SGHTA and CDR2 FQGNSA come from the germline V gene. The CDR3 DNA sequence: TGTGCCAGCAGCTCCCAAACGGGACAGGGTGGGAGAGATACGCAGTATTTT. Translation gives CASSSQTGQGGRDTQYF. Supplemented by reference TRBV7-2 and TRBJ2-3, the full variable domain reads GAGVSQSPSNKVTEKGKDVELRCDPISGHTALYWYRQSLGQGLEFLIYFQGNSAPDKSGLPSDRFSAERTGGSVSTLTIQRTQQEDSAVYLCASSSQTGQGGRDTQYFGPGTRLTVL.

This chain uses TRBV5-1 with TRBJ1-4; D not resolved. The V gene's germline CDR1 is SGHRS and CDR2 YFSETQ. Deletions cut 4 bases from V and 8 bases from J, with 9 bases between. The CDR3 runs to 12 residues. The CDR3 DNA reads TGCGCCAGCAGCCTGAACGGCGAAAAACTGTTTTTT. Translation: CASSLNGEKLFF.

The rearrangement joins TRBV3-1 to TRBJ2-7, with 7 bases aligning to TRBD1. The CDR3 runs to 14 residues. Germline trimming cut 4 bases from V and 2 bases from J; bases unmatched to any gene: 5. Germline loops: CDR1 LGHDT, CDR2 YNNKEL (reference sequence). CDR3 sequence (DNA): TGTGCCAGCAGCCGACAGGGAGTTCCCTACGAGCAGTACTTC. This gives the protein CASSRQGVPYEQYF.

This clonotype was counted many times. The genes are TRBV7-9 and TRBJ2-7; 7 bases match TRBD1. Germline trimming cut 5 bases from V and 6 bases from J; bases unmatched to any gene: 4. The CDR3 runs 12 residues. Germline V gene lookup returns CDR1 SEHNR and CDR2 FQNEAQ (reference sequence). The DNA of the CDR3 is TGTGCCAGCAGCGAACAGGGGATCGAGCAGTACTTC. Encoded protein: CASSEQGIEQYF.